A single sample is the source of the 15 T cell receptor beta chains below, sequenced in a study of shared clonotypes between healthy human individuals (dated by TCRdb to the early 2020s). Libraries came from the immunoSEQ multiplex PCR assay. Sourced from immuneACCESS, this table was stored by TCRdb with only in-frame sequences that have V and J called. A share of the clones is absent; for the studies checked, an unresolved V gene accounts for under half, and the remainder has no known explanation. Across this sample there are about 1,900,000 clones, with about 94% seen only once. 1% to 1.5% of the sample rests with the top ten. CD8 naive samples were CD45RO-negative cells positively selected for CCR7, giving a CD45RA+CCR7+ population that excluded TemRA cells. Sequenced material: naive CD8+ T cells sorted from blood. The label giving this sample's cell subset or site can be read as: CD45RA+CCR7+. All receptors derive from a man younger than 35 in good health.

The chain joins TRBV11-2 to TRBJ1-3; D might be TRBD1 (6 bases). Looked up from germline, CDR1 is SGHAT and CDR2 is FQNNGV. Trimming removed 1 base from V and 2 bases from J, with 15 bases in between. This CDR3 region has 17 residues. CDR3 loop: CASSLALRGVTGNTIYF. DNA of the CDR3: TGTGCCAGCAGCTTAGCGCTCAGGGGTGTCACTGGAAACACCATATATTTT.

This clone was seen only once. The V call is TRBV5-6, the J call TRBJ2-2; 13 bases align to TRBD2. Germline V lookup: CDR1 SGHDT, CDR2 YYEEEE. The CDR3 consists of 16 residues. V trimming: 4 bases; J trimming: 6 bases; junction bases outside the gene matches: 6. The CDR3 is CASSETGLAGSGELFF. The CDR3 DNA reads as TGTGCCAGCAGCGAGACGGGACTAGCGGGATCCGGGGAGCTGTTTTTT.

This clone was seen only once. The CDR3 here is CASSSGLPSGVAEAFF. The CDR3 bases are TGTGCCAGCAGTTCCGGACTCCCATCGGGAGTTGCTGAAGCTTTCTTT. This chain connects TRBV6-5 to TRBJ1-1, with D unclear. V lost 4 bases and J lost 6, with 21 bases in between. Per germline, CDR1 MNHEY and CDR2 SVGAGI. CDR3 length equals 16 residues.

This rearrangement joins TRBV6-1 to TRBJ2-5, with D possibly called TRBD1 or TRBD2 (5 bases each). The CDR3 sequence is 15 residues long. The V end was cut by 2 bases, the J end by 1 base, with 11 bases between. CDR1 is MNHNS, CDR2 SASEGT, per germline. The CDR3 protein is CASSEYLGTQETQYF. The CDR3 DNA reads TGTGCCAGCAGTGAATATCTGGGGACCCAAGAGACCCAGTACTTC.

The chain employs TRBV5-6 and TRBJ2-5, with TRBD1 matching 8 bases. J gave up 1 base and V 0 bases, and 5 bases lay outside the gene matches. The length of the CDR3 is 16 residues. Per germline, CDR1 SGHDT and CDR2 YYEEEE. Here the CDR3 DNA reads TGTGCCAGCAGCTTGGGGGACAGGCCCTCCCAAGAGACCCAGTACTTC. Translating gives CASSLGDRPSQETQYF.

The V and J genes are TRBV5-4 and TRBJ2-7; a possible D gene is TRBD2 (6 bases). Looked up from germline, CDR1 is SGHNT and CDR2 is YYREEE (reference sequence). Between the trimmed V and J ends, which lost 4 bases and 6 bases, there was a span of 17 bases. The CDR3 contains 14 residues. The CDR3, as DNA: TGTGCCAGCAGCCCAGTGAATAGCGGTGGCGAGCAGTACTTC. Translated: CASSPVNSGGEQYF.

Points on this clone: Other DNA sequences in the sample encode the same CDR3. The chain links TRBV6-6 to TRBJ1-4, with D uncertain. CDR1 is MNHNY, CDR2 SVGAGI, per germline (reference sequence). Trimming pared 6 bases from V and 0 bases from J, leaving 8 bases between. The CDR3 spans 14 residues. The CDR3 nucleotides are TGTGCCAGCAGCGACTCTGCAACTAATGAAAAACTGTTTTTT. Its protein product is CASSDSATNEKLFF.

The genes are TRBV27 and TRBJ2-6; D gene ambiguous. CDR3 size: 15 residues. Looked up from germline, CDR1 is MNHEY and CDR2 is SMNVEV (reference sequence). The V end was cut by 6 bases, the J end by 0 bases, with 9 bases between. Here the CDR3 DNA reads TGTGCCAGCAGCCCTGTATACTCTGGGGCCAACGTCCTGACTTTC. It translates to CASSPVYSGANVLTF.

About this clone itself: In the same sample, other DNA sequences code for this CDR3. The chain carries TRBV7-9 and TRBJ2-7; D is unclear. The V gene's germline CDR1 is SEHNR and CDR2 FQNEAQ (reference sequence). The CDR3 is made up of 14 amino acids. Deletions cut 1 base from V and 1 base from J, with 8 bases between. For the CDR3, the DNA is TGTGCCAGCAGCTTAGATGGCGGATCCTACGAGCAGTACTTC. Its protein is CASSLDGGSYEQYF.

CDR3 bases: TGTGCCAGCAGCCTCGGACAGGGTCACACTGAAGCTTTCTTT. Encoded protein: CASSLGQGHTEAFF. This chain uses TRBV7-9 with TRBJ1-1; 8 nucleotides match TRBD1. Looked up from germline, CDR1 is SEHNR and CDR2 is FQNEAQ (reference sequence). Trimming removed 5 bases from V and 3 bases from J; junction bases left unmatched: 5. The CDR3 is 14 amino acids.

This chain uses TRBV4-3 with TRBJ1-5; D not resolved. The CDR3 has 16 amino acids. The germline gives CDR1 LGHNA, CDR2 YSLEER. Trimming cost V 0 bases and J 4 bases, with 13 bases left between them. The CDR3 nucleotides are TGCGCCAGCAGCCAAGATCTAAAGCTACCTAATCAGCCCCAGCATTTT. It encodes CASSQDLKLPNQPQHF.

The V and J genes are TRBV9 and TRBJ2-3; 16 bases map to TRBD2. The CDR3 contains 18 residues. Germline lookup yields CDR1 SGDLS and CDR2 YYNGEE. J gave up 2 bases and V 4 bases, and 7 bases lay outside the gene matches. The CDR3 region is CASSTGLAGGDFTDTQYF. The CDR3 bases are TGTGCCAGCAGCACGGGACTAGCGGGAGGGGACTTCACAGATACGCAGTATTTT.

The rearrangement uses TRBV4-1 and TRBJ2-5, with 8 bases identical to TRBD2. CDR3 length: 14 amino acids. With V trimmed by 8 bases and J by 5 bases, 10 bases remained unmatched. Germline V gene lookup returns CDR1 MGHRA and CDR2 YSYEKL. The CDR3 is CASSLGLGMETQYF. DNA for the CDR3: TGCGCCAGCTCGCTGGGACTAGGGATGGAGACCCAGTACTTC.

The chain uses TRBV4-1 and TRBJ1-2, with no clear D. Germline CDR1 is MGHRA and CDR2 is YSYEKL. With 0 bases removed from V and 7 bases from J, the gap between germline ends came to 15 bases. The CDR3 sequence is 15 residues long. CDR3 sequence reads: CASSQDRSFSVGYTF. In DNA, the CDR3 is TGCGCCAGCAGCCAAGATAGGAGTTTTTCGGTTGGCTACACCTTC.

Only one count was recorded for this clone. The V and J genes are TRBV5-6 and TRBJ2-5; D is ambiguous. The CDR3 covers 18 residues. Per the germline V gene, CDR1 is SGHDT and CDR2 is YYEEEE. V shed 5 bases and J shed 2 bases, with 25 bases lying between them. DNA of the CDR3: TGTGCCAGCAGTCTGGGTGCCGGACCGCTTCTTTCACAAGAGACCCAGTACTTC. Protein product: CASSLGAGPLLSQETQYF. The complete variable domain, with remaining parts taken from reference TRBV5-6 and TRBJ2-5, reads DAGVTQSPTHLIKTRGQQVTLRCSPKSGHDTVSWYQQALGQGPQFIFQYYEEEERQRGNFPDRFSGHQFPNYSSELNVNALLLGDSALYLCASSLGAGPLLSQETQYFGPGTRLLVL.